This T cell receptor (beta chain) derives from a study of T and B cells in COVID-19 patients. Study context: COVID-19 patients gave peripheral blood either during active infection or after recovery. Study-wide findings and caveats: In COVID-19 patients, T cell receptor beta variable and joining gene use was reportedly strongly skewed. Highly clonal in active COVID-19, TRB repertoires exceeded healthy-donor diversity and richness at recovery.

Blood genomic DNA input for TRB amplification was about 250-550 ng. In this sample, this clonotype is medium-sized. Its matching antigen is unknown. Multiplex PCR with BIOMED2 TRB-A/B primer pools amplified TRB rearrangements. TCRdb re-derived calls from the multiplex PCR reads in MiXCR, one entry per CDR3 protein. The sample carries 3,800 or so distinct CDR3 sequences, approximately 20% recorded once. Sequencing input: blood. The source of this sequence is a human donor with active COVID-19.

CDR3 DNA sequence: TGCAGCGCCCCGGGACAGGGGGCCGAAAAACTGTTTTTT. It yields the protein CSAPGQGAEKLFF. The V call is TRBV29-1, the J call TRBJ1-4, with 12 bases lining up with TRBD1. Germline-derived CDR1 and CDR2 are SQVTM and ANQGSEA. The V gene end was trimmed by 7 bases and the J gene end by 8 bases; junction bases not matched to a gene: 5. CDR3 length: 13 amino acids.